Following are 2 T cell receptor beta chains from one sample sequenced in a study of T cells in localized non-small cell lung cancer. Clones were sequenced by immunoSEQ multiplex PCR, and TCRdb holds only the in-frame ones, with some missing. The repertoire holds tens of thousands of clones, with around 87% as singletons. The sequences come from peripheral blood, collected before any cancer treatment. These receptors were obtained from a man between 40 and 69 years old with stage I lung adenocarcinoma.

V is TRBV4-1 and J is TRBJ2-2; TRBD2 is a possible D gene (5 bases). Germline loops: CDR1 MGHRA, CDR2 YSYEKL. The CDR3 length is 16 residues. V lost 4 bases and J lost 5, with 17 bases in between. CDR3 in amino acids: CASSPSRTSLTGELFF. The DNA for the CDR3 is TGCGCCAGCAGCCCCAGTCGAACTAGTCTAACCGGGGAGCTGTTTTTT.

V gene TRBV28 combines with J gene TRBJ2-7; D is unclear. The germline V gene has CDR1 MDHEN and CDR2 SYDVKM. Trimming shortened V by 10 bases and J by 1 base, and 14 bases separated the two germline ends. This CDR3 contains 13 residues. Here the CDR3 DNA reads TGTGCCACCGGGCGGATTGGATCCTACGAGCAGTACTTC. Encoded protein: CATGRIGSYEQYF.